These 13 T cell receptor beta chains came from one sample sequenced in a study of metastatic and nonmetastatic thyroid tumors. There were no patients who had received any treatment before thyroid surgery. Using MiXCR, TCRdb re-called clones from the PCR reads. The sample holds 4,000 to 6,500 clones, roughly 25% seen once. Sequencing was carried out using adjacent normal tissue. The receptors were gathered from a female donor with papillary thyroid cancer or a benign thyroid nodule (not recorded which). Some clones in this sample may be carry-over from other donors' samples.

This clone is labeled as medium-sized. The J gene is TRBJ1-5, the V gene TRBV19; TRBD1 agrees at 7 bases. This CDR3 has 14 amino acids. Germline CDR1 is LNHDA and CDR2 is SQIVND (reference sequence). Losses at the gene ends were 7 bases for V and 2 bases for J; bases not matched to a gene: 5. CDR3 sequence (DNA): TGTGCCAGTAAGACAGGGTATGGCAATCAGCCCCAGCATTTT. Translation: CASKTGYGNQPQHF.

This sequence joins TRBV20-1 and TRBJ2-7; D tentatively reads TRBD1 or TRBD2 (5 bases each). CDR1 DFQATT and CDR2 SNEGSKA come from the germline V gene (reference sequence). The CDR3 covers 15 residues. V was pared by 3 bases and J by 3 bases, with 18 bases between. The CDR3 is CSARSTEGRNYEQYF. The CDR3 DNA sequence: TGCAGTGCTAGGAGCACCGAGGGGCGCAACTACGAGCAGTACTTC.

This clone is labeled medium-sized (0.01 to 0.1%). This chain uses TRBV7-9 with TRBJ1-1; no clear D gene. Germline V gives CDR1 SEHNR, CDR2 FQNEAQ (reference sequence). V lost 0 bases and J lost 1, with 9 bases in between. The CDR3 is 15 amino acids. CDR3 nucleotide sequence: TGTGCCAGCAGCTTAGCGTCGTGGAAGAACACTGAAGCTTTCTTT. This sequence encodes CASSLASWKNTEAFF. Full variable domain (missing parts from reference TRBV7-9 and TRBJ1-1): DTGVSQNPRHKITKRGQNVTFRCDPISEHNRLYWYRQTLGQGPEFLTYFQNEAQLEKSRLLSDRFSAERPKGSFSTLEIQRTEQGDSAMYLCASSLASWKNTEAFFGQGTRLTVV.

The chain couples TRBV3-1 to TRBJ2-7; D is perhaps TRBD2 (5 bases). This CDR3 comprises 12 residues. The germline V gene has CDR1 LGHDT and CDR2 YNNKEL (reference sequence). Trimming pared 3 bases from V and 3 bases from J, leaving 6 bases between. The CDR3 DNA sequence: TGTGCCAGCAGCCAGAGGGACTACGAGCAGTACTTC. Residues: CASSQRDYEQYF.

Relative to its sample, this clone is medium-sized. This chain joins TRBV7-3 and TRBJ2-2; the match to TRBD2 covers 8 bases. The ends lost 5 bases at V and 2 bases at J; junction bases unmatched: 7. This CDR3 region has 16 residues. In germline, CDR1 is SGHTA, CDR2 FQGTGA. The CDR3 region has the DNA TGTGCCAGCAGCCAGGGAGTAGCGGGAAACACCGGGGAGCTGTTTTTT. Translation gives CASSQGVAGNTGELFF.

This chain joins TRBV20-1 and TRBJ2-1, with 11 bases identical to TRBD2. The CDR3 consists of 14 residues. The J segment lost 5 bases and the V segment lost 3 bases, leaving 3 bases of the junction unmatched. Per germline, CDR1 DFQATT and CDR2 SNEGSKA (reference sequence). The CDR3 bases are TGCAGTGCTAGCGGGACTAGCGGTAACAATGAGCAGTTCTTC. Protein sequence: CSASGTSGNNEQFF.

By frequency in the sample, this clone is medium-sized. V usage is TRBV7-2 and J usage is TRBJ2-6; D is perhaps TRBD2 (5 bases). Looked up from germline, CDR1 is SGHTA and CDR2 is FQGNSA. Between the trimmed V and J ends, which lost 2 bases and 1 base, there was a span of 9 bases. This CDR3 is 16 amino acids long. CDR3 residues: CASSLSGGSGANVLTF. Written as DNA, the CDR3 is TGTGCCAGCAGCTTAAGCGGCGGGTCTGGGGCCAACGTCCTGACTTTC.

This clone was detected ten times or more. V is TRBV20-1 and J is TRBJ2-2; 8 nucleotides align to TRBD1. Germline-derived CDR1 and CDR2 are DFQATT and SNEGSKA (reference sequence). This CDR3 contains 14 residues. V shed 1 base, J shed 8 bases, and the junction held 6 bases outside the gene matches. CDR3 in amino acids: CSARGQGAVGELFF. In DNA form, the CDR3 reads TGCAGTGCTAGAGGGCAGGGGGCTGTTGGGGAGCTGTTTTTT.

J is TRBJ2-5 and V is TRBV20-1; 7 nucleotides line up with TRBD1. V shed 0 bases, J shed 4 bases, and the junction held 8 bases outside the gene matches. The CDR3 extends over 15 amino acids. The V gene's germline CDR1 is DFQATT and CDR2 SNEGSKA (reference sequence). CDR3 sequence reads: CSARDSTGLGETQYF. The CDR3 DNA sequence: TGCAGTGCTAGAGATTCGACAGGGTTGGGAGAGACCCAGTACTTC.

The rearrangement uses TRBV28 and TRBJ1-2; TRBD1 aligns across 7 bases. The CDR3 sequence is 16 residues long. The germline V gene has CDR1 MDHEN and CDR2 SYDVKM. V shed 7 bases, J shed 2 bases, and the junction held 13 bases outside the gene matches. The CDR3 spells CASTRRGQVPNYGYTF. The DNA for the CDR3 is TGTGCCAGCACCCGAAGGGGGCAGGTTCCAAACTATGGCTACACCTTC.

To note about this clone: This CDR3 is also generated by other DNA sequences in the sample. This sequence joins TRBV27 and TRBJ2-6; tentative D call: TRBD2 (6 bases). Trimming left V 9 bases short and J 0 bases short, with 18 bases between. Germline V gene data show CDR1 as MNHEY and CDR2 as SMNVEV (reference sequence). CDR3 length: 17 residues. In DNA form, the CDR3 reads TGTGCCAGTTCCCGAGGGACTGGGGTCTCTGGGGCCAACGTCCTGACTTTC. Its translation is CASSRGTGVSGANVLTF.

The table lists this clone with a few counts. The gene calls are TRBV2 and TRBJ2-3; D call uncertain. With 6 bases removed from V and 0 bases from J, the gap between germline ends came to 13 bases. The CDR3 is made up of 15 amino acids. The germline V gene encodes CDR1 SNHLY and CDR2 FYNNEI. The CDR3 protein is CASSGYSVSTDTQYF. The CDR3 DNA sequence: TGTGCCAGCAGCGGATACTCGGTTAGCACAGATACGCAGTATTTT.

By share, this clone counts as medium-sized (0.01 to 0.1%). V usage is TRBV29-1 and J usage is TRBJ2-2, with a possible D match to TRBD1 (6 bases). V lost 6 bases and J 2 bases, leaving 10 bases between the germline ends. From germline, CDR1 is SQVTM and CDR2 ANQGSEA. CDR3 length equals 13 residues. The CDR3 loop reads CSVAGANTGELFF. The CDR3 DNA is TGCAGCGTGGCAGGGGCCAACACCGGGGAGCTGTTTTTT.